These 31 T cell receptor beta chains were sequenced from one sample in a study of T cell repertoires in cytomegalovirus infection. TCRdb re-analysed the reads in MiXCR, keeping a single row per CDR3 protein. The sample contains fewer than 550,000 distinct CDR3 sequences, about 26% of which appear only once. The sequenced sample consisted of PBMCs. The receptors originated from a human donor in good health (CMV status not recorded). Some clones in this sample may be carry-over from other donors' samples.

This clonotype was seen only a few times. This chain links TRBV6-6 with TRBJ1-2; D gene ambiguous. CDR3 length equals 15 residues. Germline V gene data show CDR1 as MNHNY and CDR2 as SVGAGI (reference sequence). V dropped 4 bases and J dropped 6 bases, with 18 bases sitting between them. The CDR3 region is CASSSTRWTTHGYTF. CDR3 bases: TGTGCCAGCAGTTCCACTCGTTGGACTACTCATGGCTACACCTTC.

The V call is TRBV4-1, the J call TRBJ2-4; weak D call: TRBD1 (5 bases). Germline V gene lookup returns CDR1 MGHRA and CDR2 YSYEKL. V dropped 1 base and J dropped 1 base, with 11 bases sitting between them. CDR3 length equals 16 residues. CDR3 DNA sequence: TGCGCCAGCAGCCAAGGAAAAGGGGCCGCCAAAAACATTCAGTACTTC. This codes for CASSQGKGAAKNIQYF.

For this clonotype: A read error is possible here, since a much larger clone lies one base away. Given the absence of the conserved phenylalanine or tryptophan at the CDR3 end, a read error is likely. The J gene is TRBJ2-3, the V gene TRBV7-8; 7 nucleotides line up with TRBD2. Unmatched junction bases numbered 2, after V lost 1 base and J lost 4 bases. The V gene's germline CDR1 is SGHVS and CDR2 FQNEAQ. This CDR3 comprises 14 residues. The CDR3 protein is CASSLVGGADTQYS. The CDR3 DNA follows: TGTGCCAGCAGCTTAGTTGGGGGGGCAGATACGCAGTATTCT.

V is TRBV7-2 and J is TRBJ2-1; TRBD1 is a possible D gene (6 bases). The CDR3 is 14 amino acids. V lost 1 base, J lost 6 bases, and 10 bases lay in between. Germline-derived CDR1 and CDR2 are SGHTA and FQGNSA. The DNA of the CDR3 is TGTGCCAGCAGCTTAGGCGCAGGGGTCAATGAGCAGTTCTTC. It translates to CASSLGAGVNEQFF.

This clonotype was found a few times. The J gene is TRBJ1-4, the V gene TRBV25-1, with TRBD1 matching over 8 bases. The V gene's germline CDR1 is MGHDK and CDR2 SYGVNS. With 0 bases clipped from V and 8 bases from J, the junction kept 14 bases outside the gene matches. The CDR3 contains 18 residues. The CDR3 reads CASSEYRPSQGAVEKLFF. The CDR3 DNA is TGTGCCAGCAGTGAATATCGTCCTTCCCAGGGGGCTGTCGAAAAACTGTTTTTT.

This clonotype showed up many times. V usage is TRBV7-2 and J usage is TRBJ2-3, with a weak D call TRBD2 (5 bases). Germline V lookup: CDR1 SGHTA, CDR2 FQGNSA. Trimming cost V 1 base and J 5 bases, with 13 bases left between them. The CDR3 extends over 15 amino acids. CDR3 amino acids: CASSLGAGNGDTQYF. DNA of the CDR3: TGTGCCAGCAGCTTAGGCGCCGGGAACGGAGATACGCAGTATTTT.

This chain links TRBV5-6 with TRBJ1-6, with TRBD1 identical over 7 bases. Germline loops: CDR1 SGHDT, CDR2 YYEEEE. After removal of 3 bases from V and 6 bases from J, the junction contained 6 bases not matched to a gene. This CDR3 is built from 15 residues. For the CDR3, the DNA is TGTGCCAGCAGCTCGGTGCCAGGGGGTAATTCACCCCTCCACTTT. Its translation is CASSSVPGGNSPLHF.

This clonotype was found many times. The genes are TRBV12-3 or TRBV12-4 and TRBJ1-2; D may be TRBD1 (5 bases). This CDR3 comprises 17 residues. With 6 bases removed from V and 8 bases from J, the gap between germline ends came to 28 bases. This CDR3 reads CASSDIIGPGPRRGYTF. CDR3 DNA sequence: TGTGCCAGCAGCGACATTATAGGGCCGGGACCTCGGCGGGGCTACACCTTC.

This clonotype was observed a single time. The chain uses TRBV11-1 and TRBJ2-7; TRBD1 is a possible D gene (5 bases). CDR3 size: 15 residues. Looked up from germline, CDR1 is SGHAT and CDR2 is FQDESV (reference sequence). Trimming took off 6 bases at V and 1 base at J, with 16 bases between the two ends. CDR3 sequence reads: CASRKGASESYEQYF. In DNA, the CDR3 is TGTGCCAGCAGGAAAGGGGCCAGCGAGTCCTACGAGCAGTACTTC.

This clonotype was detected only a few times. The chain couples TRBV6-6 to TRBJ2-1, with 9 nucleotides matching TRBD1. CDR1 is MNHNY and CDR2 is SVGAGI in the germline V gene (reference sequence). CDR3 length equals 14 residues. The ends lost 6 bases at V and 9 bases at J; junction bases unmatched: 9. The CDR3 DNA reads TGTGCCAGCAGCCCCTCACAGGGGGCTGGTGAGCAGTTCTTC. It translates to CASSPSQGAGEQFF.

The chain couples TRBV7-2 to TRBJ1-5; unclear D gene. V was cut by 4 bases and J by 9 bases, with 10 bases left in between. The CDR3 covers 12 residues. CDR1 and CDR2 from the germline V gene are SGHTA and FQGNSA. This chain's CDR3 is CASSYYSAPQHF. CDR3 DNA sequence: TGTGCCAGCAGCTATTACAGCGCGCCCCAGCATTTT.

CDR3 DNA: TGTGCCAGCCGCAAGGACCCTAACTATGGCTACACCTTC. Its translation is CASRKDPNYGYTF. The rearrangement joins TRBV19 to TRBJ1-2; D is ambiguous. The CDR3 length is 13 residues. Germline CDR1 is LNHDA and CDR2 is SQIVND (reference sequence). Between the trimmed V and J ends, which lost 9 bases and 0 bases, there was a span of 11 bases.

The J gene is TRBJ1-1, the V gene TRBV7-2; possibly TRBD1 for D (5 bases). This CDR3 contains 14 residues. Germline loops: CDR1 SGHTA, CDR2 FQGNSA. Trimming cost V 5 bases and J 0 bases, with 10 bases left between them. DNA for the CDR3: TGTGCCAGCAGCCGACAGAGAATGAACACTGAAGCTTTCTTT. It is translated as CASSRQRMNTEAFF.

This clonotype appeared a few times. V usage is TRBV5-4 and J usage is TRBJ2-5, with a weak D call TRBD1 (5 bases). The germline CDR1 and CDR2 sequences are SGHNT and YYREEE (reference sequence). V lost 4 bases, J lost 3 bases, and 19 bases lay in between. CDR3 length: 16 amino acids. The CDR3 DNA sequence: TGTGCCAGCAGCCAAATGGGGCAGGGCTGGGAAGAGACCCAGTACTTC. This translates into CASSQMGQGWEETQYF. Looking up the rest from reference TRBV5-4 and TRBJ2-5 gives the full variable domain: ETGVTQSPTHLIKTRGQQVTLRCSSQSGHNTVSWYQQALGQGPQFIFQYYREEENGRGNFPPRFSGLQFPNYSSELNVNALELDDSALYLCASSQMGQGWEETQYFGPGTRLLVL.

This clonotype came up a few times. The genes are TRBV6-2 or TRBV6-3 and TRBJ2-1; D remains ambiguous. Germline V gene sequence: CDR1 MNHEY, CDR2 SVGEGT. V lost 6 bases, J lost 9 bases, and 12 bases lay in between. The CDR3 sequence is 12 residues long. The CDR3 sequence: CASSPKVVEQFF. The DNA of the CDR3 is TGTGCCAGCAGCCCTAAAGTGGTTGAGCAGTTCTTC.

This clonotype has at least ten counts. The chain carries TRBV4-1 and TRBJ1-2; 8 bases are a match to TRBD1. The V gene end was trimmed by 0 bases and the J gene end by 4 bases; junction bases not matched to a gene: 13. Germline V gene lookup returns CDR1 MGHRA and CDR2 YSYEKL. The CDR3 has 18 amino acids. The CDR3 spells CASSQEETGVLWAYGYTF. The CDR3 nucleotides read TGCGCCAGCAGCCAAGAAGAGACAGGGGTCCTTTGGGCCTATGGCTACACCTTC.

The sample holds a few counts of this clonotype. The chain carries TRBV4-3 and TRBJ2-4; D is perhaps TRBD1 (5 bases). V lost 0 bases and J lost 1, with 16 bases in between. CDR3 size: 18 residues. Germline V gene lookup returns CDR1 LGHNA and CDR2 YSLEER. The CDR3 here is CASSQDWGSVGAKNIQYF. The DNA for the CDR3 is TGCGCCAGCAGCCAAGATTGGGGCTCGGTGGGGGCCAAAAACATTCAGTACTTC.

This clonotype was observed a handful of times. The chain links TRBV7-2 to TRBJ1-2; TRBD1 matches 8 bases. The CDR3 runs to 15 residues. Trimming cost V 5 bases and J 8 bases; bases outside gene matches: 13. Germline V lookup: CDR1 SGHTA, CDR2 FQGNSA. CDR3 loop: CASSDRKTGVGGYTF. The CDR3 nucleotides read TGTGCCAGCAGCGATAGAAAGACAGGGGTAGGCGGCTACACCTTC.

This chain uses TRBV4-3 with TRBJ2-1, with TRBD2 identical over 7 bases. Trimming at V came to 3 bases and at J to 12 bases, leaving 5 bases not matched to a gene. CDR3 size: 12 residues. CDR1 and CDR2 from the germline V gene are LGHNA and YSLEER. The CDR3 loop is CASSHGLGWQFF. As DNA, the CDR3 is TGCGCCAGCAGCCACGGACTAGGGTGGCAGTTCTTC.

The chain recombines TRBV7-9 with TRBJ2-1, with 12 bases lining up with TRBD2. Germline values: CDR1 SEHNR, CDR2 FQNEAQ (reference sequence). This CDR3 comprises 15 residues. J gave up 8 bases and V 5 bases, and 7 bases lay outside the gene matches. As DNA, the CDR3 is TGTGCCAGCAGCCCAGGACTAGCGGGACACGATGAGCAGTTCTTC. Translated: CASSPGLAGHDEQFF.

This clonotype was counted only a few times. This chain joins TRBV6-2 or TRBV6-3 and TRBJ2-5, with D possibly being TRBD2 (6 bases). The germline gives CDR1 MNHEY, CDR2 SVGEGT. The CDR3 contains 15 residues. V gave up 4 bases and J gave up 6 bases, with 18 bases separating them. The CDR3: CASSSGLGVLQTQYF. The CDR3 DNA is TGTGCCAGCAGTTCGGGACTGGGGGTTTTGCAGACCCAGTACTTC.

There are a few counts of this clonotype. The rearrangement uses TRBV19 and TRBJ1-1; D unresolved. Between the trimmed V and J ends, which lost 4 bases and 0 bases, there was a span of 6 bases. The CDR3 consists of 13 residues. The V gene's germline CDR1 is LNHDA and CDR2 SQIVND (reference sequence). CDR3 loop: CASSNGLNTEAFF. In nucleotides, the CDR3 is TGTGCCAGTAGTAATGGCCTGAACACTGAAGCTTTCTTT.

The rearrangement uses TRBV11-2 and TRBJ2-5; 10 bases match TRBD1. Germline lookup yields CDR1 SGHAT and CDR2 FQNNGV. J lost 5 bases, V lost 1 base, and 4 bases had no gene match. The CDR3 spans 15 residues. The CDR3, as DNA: TGTGCCAGCAGCTTAGGGGACAGGGGAGCCGAGACCCAGTACTTC. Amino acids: CASSLGDRGAETQYF.

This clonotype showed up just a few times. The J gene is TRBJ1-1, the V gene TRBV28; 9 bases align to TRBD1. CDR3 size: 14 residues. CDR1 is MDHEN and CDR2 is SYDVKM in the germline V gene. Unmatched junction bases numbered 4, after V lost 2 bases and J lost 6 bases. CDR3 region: CASSLTGTGSEAFF. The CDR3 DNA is TGTGCCAGCAGTTTAACCGGGACAGGGTCTGAAGCTTTCTTT.

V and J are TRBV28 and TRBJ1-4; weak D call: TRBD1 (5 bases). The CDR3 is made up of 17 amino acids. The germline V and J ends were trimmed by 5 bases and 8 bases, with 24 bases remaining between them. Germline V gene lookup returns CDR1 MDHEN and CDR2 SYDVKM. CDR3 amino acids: CASSNRRWTASEEKLFF. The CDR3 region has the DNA TGTGCCAGCAGTAACAGGAGATGGACCGCCTCCGAAGAAAAACTGTTTTTT. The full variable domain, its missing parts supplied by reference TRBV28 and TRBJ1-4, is DVKVTQSSRYLVKRTGEKVFLECVQDMDHENMFWYRQDPGLGLRLIYFSYDVKMKEKGDIPEGYSVSREKKERFSLILESASTNQTSMYLCASSNRRWTASEEKLFFGSGTQLSVL.

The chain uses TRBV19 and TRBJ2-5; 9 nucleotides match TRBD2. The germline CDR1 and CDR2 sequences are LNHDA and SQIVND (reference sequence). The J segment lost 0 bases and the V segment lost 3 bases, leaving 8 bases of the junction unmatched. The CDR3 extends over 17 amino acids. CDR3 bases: TGTGCCAGTAGTATCCGCCGGGCTAGCGGGGACCAAGAGACCCAGTACTTC. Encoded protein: CASSIRRASGDQETQYF.

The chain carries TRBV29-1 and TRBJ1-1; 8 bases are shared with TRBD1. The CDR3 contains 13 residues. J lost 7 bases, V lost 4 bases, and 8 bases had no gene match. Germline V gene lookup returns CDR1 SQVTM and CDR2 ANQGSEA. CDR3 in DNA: TGCAGCGTTGGAGGGCAGGGGGCTCTTGAAGCTTTCTTT. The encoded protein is CSVGGQGALEAFF.

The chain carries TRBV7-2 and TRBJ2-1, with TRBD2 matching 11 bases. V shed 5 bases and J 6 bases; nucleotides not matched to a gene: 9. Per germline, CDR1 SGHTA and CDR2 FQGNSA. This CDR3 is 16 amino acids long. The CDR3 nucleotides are TGTGCCAGCAGCCTAAGAACTAGCGGGAGAGGCAATGAGCAGTTCTTC. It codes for CASSLRTSGRGNEQFF.

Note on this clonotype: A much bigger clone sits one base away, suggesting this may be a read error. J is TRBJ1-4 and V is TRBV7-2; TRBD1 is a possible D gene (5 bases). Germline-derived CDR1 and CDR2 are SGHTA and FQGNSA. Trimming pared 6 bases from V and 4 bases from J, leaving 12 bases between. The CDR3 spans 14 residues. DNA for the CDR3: TGTGCCAGCAGTCGCGTGACAGTTAATGAAAAACTGTTTTTT. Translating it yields CASSRVTVNEKLFF. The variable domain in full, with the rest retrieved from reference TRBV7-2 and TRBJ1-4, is GAGVSQSPSNKVTEKGKDVELRCDPISGHTALYWYRQSLGQGLEFLIYFQGNSAPDKSGLPSDRFSAERTGGSVSTLTIQRTQQEDSAVYLCASSRVTVNEKLFFGSGTQLSVL.

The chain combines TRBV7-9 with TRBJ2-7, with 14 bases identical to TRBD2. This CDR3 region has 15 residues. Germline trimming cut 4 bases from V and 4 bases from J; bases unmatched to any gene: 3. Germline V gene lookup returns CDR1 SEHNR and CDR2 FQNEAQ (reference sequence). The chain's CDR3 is CASSWGLAGEYEQYF. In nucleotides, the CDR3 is TGTGCCAGCAGCTGGGGACTAGCGGGAGAGTACGAGCAGTACTTC. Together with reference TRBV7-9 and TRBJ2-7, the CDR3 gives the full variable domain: DTGVSQNPRHKITKRGQNVTFRCDPISEHNRLYWYRQTLGQGPEFLTYFQNEAQLEKSRLLSDRFSAERPKGSFSTLEIQRTEQGDSAMYLCASSWGLAGEYEQYFGPGTRLTVT.

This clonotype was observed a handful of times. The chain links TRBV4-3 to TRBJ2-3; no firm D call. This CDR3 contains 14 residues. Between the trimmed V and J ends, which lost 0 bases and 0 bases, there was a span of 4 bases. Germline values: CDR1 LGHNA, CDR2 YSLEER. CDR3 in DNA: TGCGCCAGCAGCCAAGAGTACAGCACAGATACGCAGTATTTT. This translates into CASSQEYSTDTQYF.